Below, 24 T cell receptor beta chains from the same sample are listed, as sequenced in a study of cytomegalovirus exposure and HLA in healthy donors (dated by TCRdb to about 2017). Library preparation was by the immunoSEQ multiplex PCR assay. For the multiplex PCR, a mixture combining 60 forward primers for TCR Vbeta segments and 13 reverse primers for TCR Jbeta segments was used. TCRdb obtained this table from immuneACCESS and retained in-frame rearrangements with V and J assigned. These tables miss some clones; where compared with another copy, unresolved V genes account for less than half of the shortfall, and the remainder is unexplained. This sample is represented by roughly 200,000 clones; about three quarters of them were singletons. The ten largest account for around 2.9% of the sample. The sequencing sample was made of PBMCs. All receptors come from a woman aged 55-70 years in good health and CMV-seropositive.

The genes are TRBV30 and TRBJ2-7; maybe TRBD1 (6 bases). The germline CDR1 and CDR2 sequences are GTSNPN and SVGIG (reference sequence). CDR3 length: 11 residues. V was shortened by 4 bases and J by 6 bases, with 10 bases between the two germline ends. This CDR3 reads CAWNAGAEQYF. In DNA, the CDR3 is TGTGCCTGGAATGCAGGGGCCGAGCAGTACTTC.

This clone was detected only a few times. This rearrangement joins TRBV7-8 to TRBJ2-1, with 7 bases that match TRBD1. Germline CDR1 SGHVS, CDR2 FQNEAQ. The junction had 13 bases not matched to a gene; V was cut back by 1 base and J by 4 bases. The CDR3 consists of 18 residues. The CDR3 reads CASSLVGRGRSSYNEQFF. DNA for the CDR3: TGTGCCAGCAGCTTAGTTGGTAGGGGGCGGTCAAGTTACAATGAGCAGTTCTTC.

V usage is TRBV7-3 and J usage is TRBJ2-5; maybe TRBD1 (6 bases). V lost 5 bases and J lost 5, with 15 bases in between. Germline V lookup: CDR1 SGHTA, CDR2 FQGTGA. The CDR3 length is 14 residues. CDR3 region: CASSIGTRGETQYF. The CDR3 DNA follows: TGTGCCAGCAGCATCGGGACAAGAGGGGAGACCCAGTACTTC. Full variable domain (missing parts from reference TRBV7-3 and TRBJ2-5): GAGVSQTPSNKVTEKGKYVELRCDPISGHTALYWYRQSLGQGPEFLIYFQGTGAADDSGLPNDRFFAVRPEGSVSTLKIQRTERGDSAVYLCASSIGTRGETQYFGPGTRLLVL.

This sequence joins TRBV5-1 and TRBJ1-2, with 9 bases that match TRBD1. Germline V lookup: CDR1 SGHRS, CDR2 YFSETQ. The CDR3 sequence is 16 residues long. With 0 bases clipped from V and 7 bases from J, the junction kept 10 bases outside the gene matches. The CDR3 bases are TGCGCCAGCAGCTTGGAACTTCGGGACAGGGACTCTGGCTACACCTTC. It translates to CASSLELRDRDSGYTF.

Notes on this clone: One end of the junction does not line up with germline, which may come from a read error. This sequence joins TRBV6-1 and TRBJ1-2; a weak D match, TRBD1 (6 bases). The CDR3 spans 10 residues. Germline values: CDR1 MNHNS, CDR2 SASEGT. The CDR3 reads CASSGQSHSF. CDR3 nucleotides: TGTGCCAGCAGCGGACAGTCTCATTCCTTC.

The rearrangement joins TRBV7-3 to TRBJ1-2, with D possibly matching TRBD1 (5 bases). V was clipped by 5 bases and J by 7 bases, with 17 bases between them. This CDR3 is 14 amino acids long. The germline gives CDR1 SGHTA, CDR2 FQGTGA. CDR3 bases: TGTGCCAGCAGCCCCCAGGCGGGGGACGGTGGCTACACCTTC. This encodes CASSPQAGDGGYTF.

This chain uses TRBV10-3 with TRBJ2-3, with D unresolved. CDR1 and CDR2 from the germline V gene are ENHRY and SYGVKD. This CDR3 comprises 13 residues. V was shortened by 7 bases and J by 1 base, with 9 bases between the two germline ends. The CDR3, as DNA: TGTGCCATCATGGGCGCTGGCACAGATACGCAGTATTTT. Translated, it gives CAIMGAGTDTQYF.

The CDR3 DNA is TGTGCCAGCAGTGAGGGGACTAGCGGATGGGGGACGCAGTATTTT. Amino acids: CASSEGTSGWGTQYF. The chain uses TRBV2 and TRBJ2-3, with 11 bases fitting TRBD2. The CDR3 has 15 amino acids. The germline V gene encodes CDR1 SNHLY and CDR2 FYNNEI. V lost 3 bases and J lost 9; bases outside the gene matches: 8.

This clone occurred a few times. J is TRBJ2-1 and V is TRBV7-8, with 9 bases identical to TRBD2. After removal of 5 bases from V and 7 bases from J, the junction contained 12 bases not matched to a gene. Germline-derived CDR1 and CDR2 are SGHVS and FQNEAQ. This CDR3 comprises 16 residues. CDR3: CASSPRAGGVGNEQFF. The CDR3 DNA is TGTGCCAGCAGCCCGAGGGCGGGGGGGGTCGGGAATGAGCAGTTCTTC.

V gene TRBV5-1 combines with J gene TRBJ1-1; D call uncertain. Germline V gives CDR1 SGHRS, CDR2 YFSETQ. The CDR3 is 13 residues long. Trimming shortened V by 0 bases and J by 7 bases, and 10 bases separated the two germline ends. In DNA form, the CDR3 reads TGCGCCAGCAGCTTGGAGAGCGATCTTGAAGCTTTCTTT. Translating it yields CASSLESDLEAFF.

The chain is built from TRBV28 and TRBJ2-3; no reliable D call. The CDR3 is made up of 15 amino acids. V was shortened by 5 bases and J by 1 base, with 13 bases between the two germline ends. From germline, CDR1 is MDHEN and CDR2 SYDVKM. DNA of the CDR3: TGTGCCAGCAGTGTACCAACGGGTGGCACAGATACGCAGTATTTT. Amino acids: CASSVPTGGTDTQYF.

CDR3 DNA sequence: TGTGCCAGCAGCTTAGGGACGCCAGGGGATACGCAGTATTTT. Protein product: CASSLGTPGDTQYF. The chain uses TRBV11-2 and TRBJ2-3; D is possibly TRBD1 (5 bases). The CDR3 covers 14 residues. Germline V gene sequence: CDR1 SGHAT, CDR2 FQNNGV. Trimming cost V 1 base and J 6 bases, with 11 bases left between them.

The chain couples TRBV7-9 to TRBJ1-1; TRBD1 matches at 9 bases. The CDR3 is 16 residues long. Trimming cost V 5 bases and J 4 bases; bases outside gene matches: 11. In germline, CDR1 is SEHNR, CDR2 FQNEAQ (reference sequence). CDR3 coding DNA: TGTGCCAGCAGCCGTCCCGGGACAGGGATGGGCACTGAAGCTTTCTTT. It translates to CASSRPGTGMGTEAFF.

DNA for the CDR3: TGTGCCAGCTCAAGTAGCAGGGACGAGCAGTACTTC. Its protein is CASSSSRDEQYF. J is TRBJ2-7 and V is TRBV18; tentative D call: TRBD1 (5 bases). The CDR3 runs to 12 residues. From germline, CDR1 is KGHSH and CDR2 LQKENI. Trimming cost V 5 bases and J 5 bases, with 10 bases left between them.

This clone appeared once. The chain employs TRBV7-9 and TRBJ1-2; D remains unclear. The germline V and J ends were trimmed by 6 bases and 4 bases, with 9 bases remaining between them. The CDR3 has 12 residues. CDR1 is SEHNR, CDR2 FQNEAQ, per germline (reference sequence). In nucleotides, the CDR3 is TGTGCCAGCAGTTGGGAGAGCTATGGCTACACCTTC. Translated, it gives CASSWESYGYTF.

This chain joins TRBV7-2 and TRBJ2-1, with 12 bases matching TRBD2. Unmatched junction bases numbered 5, after V lost 5 bases and J lost 9 bases. The CDR3 extends over 14 amino acids. Germline V CDR1 and CDR2: SGHTA, FQGNSA. The CDR3 region has the DNA TGTGCCAGCAGCAGACTAGCGGGAGATAGTGAGCAGTTCTTC. Protein product: CASSRLAGDSEQFF.

The CDR3 sequence is CASRQGMNTEAFF. In DNA form, the CDR3 reads TGTGCCAGCAGACAGGGAATGAACACTGAAGCTTTCTTT. V usage is TRBV7-3 and J usage is TRBJ1-1; TRBD1 might be the D (6 bases). Germline values: CDR1 SGHTA, CDR2 FQGTGA. CDR3 length: 13 amino acids. V was shortened by 6 bases and J by 0 bases, with 8 bases between the two germline ends.

The chain links TRBV5-1 to TRBJ1-2; a possible D gene is TRBD1 (6 bases). Trimming left V 4 bases short and J 6 bases short, with 22 bases between. From germline, CDR1 is SGHRS and CDR2 YFSETQ. The CDR3 runs 16 residues. CDR3 amino acids: CASSRSLAGAGDGYTF. Here the CDR3 DNA reads TGCGCCAGCAGCCGATCTTTGGCAGGGGCAGGGGATGGCTACACCTTC.

The chain couples TRBV5-4 to TRBJ1-1; perhaps TRBD1 as D (6 bases). This CDR3 is 15 amino acids long. CDR1 is SGHNT and CDR2 is YYREEE in the germline V gene (reference sequence). V was cut by 4 bases and J by 1 base, with 14 bases left in between. CDR3 DNA: TGTGCCAGCAGCCATGGGGACACAGCGAACACTGAAGCTTTCTTT. This gives the protein CASSHGDTANTEAFF.

The count of this clone is one. The chain combines TRBV7-2 with TRBJ1-1; tentatively, D is TRBD1 (5 bases). The CDR3 covers 16 residues. Germline loops: CDR1 SGHTA, CDR2 FQGNSA. Trimming pared 0 bases from V and 2 bases from J, leaving 13 bases between. The CDR3 loop is CASSLAGGIKNTEAFF. As DNA, the CDR3 is TGTGCCAGCAGCTTAGCCGGGGGGATAAAAAACACTGAAGCTTTCTTT. Combining the CDR3 with reference TRBV7-2 and TRBJ1-1 gives the whole variable domain GAGVSQSPSNKVTEKGKDVELRCDPISGHTALYWYRQSLGQGLEFLIYFQGNSAPDKSGLPSDRFSAERTGGSVSTLTIQRTQQEDSAVYLCASSLAGGIKNTEAFFGQGTRLTVV.

The chain links TRBV5-4 to TRBJ1-2; 9 bases fit TRBD1. This CDR3 comprises 13 residues. The germline CDR1 and CDR2 sequences are SGHNT and YYREEE (reference sequence). Trimming at V came to 6 bases and at J to 8 bases, leaving 8 bases not matched to a gene. This CDR3 reads CASTKQGAGGYTF. In nucleotides, the CDR3 is TGTGCCAGCACCAAACAGGGGGCAGGGGGCTACACCTTC.

The CDR3 DNA reads as TGTGCCAGCAGCTTAATCAGTTCACCCCTCCACTTT. The encoded protein is CASSLISSPLHF. The chain couples TRBV7-9 to TRBJ1-6, with D unresolved. The CDR3 totals 12 residues. Trimming left V 2 bases short and J 9 bases short, with 5 bases between. CDR1 and CDR2 (germline): SEHNR, FQNEAQ (reference sequence).

Comment on this clone: Other DNA sequences in this sample translate to the same CDR3. The chain uses TRBV18 and TRBJ2-5, with 8 positions matching TRBD2. Germline CDR1 KGHSH, CDR2 LQKENI. V lost 3 bases, J lost 4 bases, and 1 base stayed unmatched. This CDR3 region has 13 residues. The DNA for the CDR3 is TGTGCCAGCTCACCCCGGGGGGGAGAGACCCAGTACTTC. Its translation: CASSPRGGETQYF.

The genes are TRBV4-3 and TRBJ1-1, with D uncertain. CDR3 length: 13 residues. Per germline, CDR1 LGHNA and CDR2 YSLEER. V gave up 3 bases and J gave up 9 bases, with 14 bases separating them. CDR3 in DNA: TGCGCCAGCAGCCACCCCCGAGGAGGGCAAGCTTTCTTT. Encoded protein: CASSHPRGGQAFF.